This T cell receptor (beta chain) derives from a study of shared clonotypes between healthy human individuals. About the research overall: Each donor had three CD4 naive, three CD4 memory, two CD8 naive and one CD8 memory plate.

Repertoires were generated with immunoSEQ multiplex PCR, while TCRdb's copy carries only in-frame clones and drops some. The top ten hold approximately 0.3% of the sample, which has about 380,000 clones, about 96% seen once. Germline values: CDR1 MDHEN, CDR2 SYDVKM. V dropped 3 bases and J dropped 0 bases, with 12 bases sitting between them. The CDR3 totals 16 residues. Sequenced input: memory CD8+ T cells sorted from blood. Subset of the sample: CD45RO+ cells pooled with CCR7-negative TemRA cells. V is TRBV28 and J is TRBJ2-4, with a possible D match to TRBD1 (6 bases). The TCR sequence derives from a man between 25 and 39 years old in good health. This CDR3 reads CASSFFQGLAKNIQYF. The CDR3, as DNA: TGTGCCAGCAGTTTTTTCCAGGGGCTAGCCAAAAACATTCAGTACTTC.